A few counts support the clone carrying this T cell receptor (beta chain). TCRdb reprocessed the 5' RACE reads via MiXCR and lists one record per CDR3 protein. The sample shows around 58,000 distinct CDR3 sequences, roughly 13% of them seen only once. The V gene lost 5 bases and the J gene lost 11 bases, with 20 bases spanning the gap. The CDR3 has 14 residues. Germline V lookup: CDR1 KGHDR, CDR2 SFDVKD. This sample was included in a study of early T cells in non-severe SARS-CoV-2 infection. This chain connects TRBV24-1 to TRBJ1-2; the D gene is possibly TRBD1 (6 bases). Sequencing was performed on whole blood. The clonotype was recovered from an adult who was a healthcare worker with PCR-confirmed SARS-CoV-2 infection or an uninfected control (not recorded which). CDR3 sequence reads: CATSALTGPEEYTF. CDR3 coding DNA: TGTGCCACCAGTGCCTTGACAGGTCCTGAGGAGTACACCTTC.